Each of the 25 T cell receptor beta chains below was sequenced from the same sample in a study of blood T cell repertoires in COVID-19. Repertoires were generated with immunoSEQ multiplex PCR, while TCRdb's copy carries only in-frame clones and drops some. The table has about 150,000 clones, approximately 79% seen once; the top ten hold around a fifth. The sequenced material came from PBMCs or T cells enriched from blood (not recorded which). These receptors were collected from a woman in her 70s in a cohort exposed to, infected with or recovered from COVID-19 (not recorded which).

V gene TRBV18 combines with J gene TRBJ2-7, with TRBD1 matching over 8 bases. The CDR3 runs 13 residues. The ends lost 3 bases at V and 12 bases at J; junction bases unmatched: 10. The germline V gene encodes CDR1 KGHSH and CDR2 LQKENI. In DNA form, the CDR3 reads TGTGCCAGCTCACCGGACAGGGCGTCCTTGTTGTACTTC. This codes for CASSPDRASLLYF.

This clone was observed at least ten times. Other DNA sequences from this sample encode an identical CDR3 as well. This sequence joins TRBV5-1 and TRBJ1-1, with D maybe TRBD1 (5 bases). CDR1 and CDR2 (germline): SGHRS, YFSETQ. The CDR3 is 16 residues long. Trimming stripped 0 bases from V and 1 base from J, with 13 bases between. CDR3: CASSLAGGGGNTEAFF. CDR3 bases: TGCGCCAGCAGCTTGGCCGGTGGGGGAGGGAACACTGAAGCTTTCTTT.

CDR3 in amino acids: CASSPSGGTEGYTF. As DNA, the CDR3 is TGTGCCAGCTCACCATCCGGGGGAACGGAGGGCTACACCTTC. The gene calls are TRBV18 and TRBJ1-2, with D possibly TRBD1 on 5 matching bases. V was trimmed by 2 bases and J by 8 bases, leaving 15 bases between them. The CDR3 extends over 14 amino acids. Germline V gene sequence: CDR1 KGHSH, CDR2 LQKENI.

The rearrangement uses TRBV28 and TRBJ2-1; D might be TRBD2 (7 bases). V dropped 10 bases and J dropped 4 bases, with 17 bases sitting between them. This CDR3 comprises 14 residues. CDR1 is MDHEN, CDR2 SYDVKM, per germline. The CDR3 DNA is TGTGCCACCGGAGCGGGACAACCATACAATGAGCAGTTCTTC. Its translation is CATGAGQPYNEQFF.

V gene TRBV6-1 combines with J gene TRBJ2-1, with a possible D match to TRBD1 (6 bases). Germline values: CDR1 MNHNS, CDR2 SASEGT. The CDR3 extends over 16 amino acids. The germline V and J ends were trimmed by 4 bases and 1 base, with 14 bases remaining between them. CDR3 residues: CASSVDLGTSYNEQFF. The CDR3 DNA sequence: TGTGCCAGCAGTGTCGACCTCGGGACATCCTACAATGAGCAGTTCTTC.

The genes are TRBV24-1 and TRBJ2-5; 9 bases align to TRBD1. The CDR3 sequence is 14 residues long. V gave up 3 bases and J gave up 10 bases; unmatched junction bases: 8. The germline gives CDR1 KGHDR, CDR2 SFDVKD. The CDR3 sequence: CATSDASGTGNQYF. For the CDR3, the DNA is TGTGCCACCAGTGATGCGTCCGGGACAGGGAACCAGTACTTC.

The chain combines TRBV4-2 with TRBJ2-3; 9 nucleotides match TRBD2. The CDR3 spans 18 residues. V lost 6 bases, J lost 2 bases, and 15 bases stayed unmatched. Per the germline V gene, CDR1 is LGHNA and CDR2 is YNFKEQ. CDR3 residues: CASSLSPLAGVSTDTQYF. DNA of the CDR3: TGTGCCAGCAGTCTCTCACCATTAGCGGGAGTGTCCACAGATACGCAGTATTTT.

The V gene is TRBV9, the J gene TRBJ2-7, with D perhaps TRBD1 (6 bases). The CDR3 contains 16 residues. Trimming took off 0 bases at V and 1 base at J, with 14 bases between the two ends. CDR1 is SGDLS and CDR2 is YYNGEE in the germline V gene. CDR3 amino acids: CASSVVLQGRSYEQYF. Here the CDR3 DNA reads TGTGCCAGCAGCGTAGTTCTTCAGGGGCGTTCCTACGAGCAGTACTTC.

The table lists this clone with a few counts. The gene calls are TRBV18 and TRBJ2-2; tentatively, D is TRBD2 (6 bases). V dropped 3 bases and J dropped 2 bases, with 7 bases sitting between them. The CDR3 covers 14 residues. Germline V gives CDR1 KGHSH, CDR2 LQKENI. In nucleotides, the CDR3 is TGTGCCAGCTCACCCGGGACTAACACCGGGGAGCTGTTTTTT. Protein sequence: CASSPGTNTGELFF.

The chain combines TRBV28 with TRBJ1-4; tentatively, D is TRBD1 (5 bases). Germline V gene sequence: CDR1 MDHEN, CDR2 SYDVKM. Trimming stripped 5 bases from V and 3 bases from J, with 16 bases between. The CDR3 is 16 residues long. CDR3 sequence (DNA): TGTGCCAGCAGTCAGTGGGGGGGAAACTCTAATGAAAAACTGTTTTTT. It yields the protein CASSQWGGNSNEKLFF.

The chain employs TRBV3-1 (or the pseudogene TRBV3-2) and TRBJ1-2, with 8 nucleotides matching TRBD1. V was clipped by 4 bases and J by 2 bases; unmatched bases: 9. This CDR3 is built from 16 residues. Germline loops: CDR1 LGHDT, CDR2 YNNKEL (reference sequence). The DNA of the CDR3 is TGTGCCAGCAGCCGCCTGGGACAGGCATCCAACTATGGCTACACCTTC. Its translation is CASSRLGQASNYGYTF.

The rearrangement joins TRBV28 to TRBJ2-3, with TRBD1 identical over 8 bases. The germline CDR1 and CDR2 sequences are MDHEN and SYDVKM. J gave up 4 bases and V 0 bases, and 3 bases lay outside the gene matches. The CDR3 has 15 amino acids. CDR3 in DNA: TGTGCCAGCAGTTTATGGGACAGGGCAGCAGATACGCAGTATTTT. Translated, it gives CASSLWDRAADTQYF.

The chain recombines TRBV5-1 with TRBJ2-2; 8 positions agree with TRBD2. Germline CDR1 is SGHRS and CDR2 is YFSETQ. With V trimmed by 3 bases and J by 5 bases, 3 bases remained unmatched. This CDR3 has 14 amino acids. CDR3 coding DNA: TGCGCCAGCAGCTGGGCGGGAGGAACCGGGGAGCTGTTTTTT. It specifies CASSWAGGTGELFF.

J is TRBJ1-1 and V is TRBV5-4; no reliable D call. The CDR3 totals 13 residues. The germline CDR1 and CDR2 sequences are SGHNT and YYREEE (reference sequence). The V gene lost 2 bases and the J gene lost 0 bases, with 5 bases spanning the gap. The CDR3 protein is CASSFHLNTEAFF. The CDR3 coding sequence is TGTGCCAGCAGCTTCCATTTGAACACTGAAGCTTTCTTT.

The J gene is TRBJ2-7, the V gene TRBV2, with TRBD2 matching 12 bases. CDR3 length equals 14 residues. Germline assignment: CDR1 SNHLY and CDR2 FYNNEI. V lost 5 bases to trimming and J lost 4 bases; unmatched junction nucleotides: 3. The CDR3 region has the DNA TGTGCCAGCAGTACCGGGACTAGCGGGTACGAGCAGTACTTC. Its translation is CASSTGTSGYEQYF. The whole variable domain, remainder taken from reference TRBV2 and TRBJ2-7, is EPEVTQTPSHQVTQMGQEVILRCVPISNHLYFYWYRQILGQKVEFLVSFYNNEISEKSEIFDDQFSVERPDGSNFTLKIRSTKLEDSAMYFCASSTGTSGYEQYFGPGTRLTVT.

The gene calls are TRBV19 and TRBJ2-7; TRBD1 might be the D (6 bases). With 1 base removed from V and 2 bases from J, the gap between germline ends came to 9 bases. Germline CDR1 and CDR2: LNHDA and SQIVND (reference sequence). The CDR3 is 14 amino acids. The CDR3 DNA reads TGTGCCAGTAGTATAGGACAGGCGGCCTACGAGCAGTACTTC. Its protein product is CASSIGQAAYEQYF. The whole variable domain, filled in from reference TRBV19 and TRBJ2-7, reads DGGITQSPKYLFRKEGQNVTLSCEQNLNHDAMYWYRQDPGQGLRLIYYSQIVNDFQKGDIAEGYSVSREKKESFPLTVTSAQKNPTAFYLCASSIGQAAYEQYFGPGTRLTVT.

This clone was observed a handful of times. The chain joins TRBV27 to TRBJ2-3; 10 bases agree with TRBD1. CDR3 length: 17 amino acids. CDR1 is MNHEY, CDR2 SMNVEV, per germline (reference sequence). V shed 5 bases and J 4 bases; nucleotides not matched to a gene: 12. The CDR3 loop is CASSPLPPGQGADTQYF. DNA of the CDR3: TGTGCCAGCAGTCCACTCCCCCCCGGACAGGGGGCAGATACGCAGTATTTT.

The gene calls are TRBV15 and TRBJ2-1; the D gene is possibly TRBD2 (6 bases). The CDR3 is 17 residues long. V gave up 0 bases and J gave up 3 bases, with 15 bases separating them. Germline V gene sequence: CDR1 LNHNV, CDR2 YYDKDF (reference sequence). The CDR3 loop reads CATSRDRADYLYNEQFF. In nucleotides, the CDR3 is TGTGCCACCAGCAGAGATAGGGCGGACTATCTCTACAATGAGCAGTTCTTC.

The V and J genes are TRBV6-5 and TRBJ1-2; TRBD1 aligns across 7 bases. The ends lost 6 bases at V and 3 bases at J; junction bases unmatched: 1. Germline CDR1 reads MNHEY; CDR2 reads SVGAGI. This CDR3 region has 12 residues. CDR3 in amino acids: CASRTGDYGYTF. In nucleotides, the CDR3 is TGTGCCAGCAGAACAGGGGACTATGGCTACACCTTC.

CDR3 sequence: CATLQGGSGNTIYF. CDR3 bases: TGTGCCACTTTACAGGGTGGCTCTGGAAACACCATATATTTT. This chain connects TRBV6-5 to TRBJ1-3; D might be TRBD1 (6 bases). Germline V CDR1 and CDR2: MNHEY, SVGAGI. Deletions cut 10 bases from V and 0 bases from J, with 13 bases between. The CDR3 totals 14 residues.

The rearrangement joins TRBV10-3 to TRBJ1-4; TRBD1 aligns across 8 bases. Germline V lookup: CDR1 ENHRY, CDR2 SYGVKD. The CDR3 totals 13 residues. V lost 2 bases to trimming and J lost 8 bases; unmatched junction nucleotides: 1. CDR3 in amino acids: CAISETGGEKLFF. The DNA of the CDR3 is TGTGCCATCAGTGAGACAGGGGGAGAAAAACTGTTTTTT.

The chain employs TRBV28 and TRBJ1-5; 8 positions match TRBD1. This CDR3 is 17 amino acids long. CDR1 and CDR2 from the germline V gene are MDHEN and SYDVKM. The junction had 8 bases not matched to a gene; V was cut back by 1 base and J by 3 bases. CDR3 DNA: TGTGCCAGCAGTTTATCCGGGGGACAGGCCCTCAATCAGCCCCAGCATTTT. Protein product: CASSLSGGQALNQPQHF.

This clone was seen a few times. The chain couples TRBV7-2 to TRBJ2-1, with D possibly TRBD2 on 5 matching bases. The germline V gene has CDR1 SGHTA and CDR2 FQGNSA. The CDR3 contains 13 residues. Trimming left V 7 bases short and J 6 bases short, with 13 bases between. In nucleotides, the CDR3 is TGTGCCAGCACCTTTCCTGGGAGCAATGAGCAGTTCTTC. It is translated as CASTFPGSNEQFF.

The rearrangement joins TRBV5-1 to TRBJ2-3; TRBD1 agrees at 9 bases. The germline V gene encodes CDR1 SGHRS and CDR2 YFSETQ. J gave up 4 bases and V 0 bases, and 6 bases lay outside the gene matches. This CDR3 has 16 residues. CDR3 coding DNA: TGCGCCAGCAGCTTGGGGTCGGGACAGGGTTCAGATACGCAGTATTTT. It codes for CASSLGSGQGSDTQYF.

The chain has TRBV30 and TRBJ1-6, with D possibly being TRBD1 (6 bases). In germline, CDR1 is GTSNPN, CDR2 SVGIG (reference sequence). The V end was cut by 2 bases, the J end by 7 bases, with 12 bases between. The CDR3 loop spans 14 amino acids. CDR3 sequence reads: CAWSFRGGNSPLHF. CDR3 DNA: TGTGCCTGGAGTTTCAGGGGTGGGAATTCACCCCTCCACTTT.